This TCR beta chain was obtained from a study of blood T cell repertoires in COVID-19. Study overall: Acute and convalescent COVID-19 samples came from the United States, Italy and Spain. PBMCs, B-cell-depleted T cells, or T cells were the source of the cDNA or gDNA that made up the material.

Per the authors' pipeline: From reference gene primer amplification, estimates of nucleated cell counts were derived. Produced via immunoSEQ multiplex PCR; TCRdb's table is partial and in-frame only. V and J calls and clone size follow that table, whereas D and trimming were derived from the DNA. The data contain 200,000 to 250,000 clones, over 65% of them singletons. Germline V gene data show CDR1 as MNHEY and CDR2 as SVGEGT. There are 14 residues in the CDR3. V was pared by 1 base and J by 6 bases, with 12 bases between. The genes are TRBV6-2 or TRBV6-3 and TRBJ1-2; D not certain. This receptor was taken from a woman aged 55-75 years who had recovered from COVID-19. The sample was PBMCs or T cells enriched from blood (not recorded which). CDR3 region: CASSYFSGFNGYTF. CDR3 DNA sequence: TGTGCCAGCAGTTACTTTTCGGGGTTCAATGGCTACACCTTC.